This entry features one T cell receptor (beta chain) sequence. The sample comes from a study of blood T cell repertoires in COVID-19. The repertoire was sequenced with immunoSEQ multiplex PCR; TCRdb's copy has only in-frame clones and lacks some. The sample has under 150,000 clones, 84% seen once. The CDR3 extends over 16 amino acids. V lost 5 bases to trimming and J lost 5 bases; unmatched junction nucleotides: 11. The germline gives CDR1 MNHEY, CDR2 SMNVEV (reference sequence). This receptor was identified in a human donor in a cohort sampled during active COVID-19. The chain employs TRBV27 and TRBJ1-2; 10 bases are a match to TRBD1. Sequencing was carried out using peripheral blood. The CDR3 sequence: CASSLRDRGQQYGYTF. The DNA for the CDR3 is TGTGCCAGCAGTCTCCGCGACAGGGGGCAACAATATGGCTACACCTTC.